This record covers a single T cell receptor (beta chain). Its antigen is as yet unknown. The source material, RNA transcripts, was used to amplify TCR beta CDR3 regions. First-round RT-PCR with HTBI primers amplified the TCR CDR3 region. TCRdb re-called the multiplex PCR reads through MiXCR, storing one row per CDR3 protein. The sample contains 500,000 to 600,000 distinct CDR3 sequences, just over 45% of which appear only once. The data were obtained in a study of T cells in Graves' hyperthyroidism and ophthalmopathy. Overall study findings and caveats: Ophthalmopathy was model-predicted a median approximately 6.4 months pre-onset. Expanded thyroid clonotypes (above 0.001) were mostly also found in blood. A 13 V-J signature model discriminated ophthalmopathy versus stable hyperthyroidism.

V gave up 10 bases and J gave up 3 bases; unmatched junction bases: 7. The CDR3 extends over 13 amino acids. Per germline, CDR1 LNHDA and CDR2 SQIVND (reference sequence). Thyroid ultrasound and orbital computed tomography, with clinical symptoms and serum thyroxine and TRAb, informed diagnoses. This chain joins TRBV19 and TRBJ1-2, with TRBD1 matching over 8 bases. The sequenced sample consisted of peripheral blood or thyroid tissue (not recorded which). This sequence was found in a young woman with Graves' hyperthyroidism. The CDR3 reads CATRDRGDYGYTF. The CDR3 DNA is TGTGCCACGCGAGACAGGGGAGACTATGGCTACACCTTC.